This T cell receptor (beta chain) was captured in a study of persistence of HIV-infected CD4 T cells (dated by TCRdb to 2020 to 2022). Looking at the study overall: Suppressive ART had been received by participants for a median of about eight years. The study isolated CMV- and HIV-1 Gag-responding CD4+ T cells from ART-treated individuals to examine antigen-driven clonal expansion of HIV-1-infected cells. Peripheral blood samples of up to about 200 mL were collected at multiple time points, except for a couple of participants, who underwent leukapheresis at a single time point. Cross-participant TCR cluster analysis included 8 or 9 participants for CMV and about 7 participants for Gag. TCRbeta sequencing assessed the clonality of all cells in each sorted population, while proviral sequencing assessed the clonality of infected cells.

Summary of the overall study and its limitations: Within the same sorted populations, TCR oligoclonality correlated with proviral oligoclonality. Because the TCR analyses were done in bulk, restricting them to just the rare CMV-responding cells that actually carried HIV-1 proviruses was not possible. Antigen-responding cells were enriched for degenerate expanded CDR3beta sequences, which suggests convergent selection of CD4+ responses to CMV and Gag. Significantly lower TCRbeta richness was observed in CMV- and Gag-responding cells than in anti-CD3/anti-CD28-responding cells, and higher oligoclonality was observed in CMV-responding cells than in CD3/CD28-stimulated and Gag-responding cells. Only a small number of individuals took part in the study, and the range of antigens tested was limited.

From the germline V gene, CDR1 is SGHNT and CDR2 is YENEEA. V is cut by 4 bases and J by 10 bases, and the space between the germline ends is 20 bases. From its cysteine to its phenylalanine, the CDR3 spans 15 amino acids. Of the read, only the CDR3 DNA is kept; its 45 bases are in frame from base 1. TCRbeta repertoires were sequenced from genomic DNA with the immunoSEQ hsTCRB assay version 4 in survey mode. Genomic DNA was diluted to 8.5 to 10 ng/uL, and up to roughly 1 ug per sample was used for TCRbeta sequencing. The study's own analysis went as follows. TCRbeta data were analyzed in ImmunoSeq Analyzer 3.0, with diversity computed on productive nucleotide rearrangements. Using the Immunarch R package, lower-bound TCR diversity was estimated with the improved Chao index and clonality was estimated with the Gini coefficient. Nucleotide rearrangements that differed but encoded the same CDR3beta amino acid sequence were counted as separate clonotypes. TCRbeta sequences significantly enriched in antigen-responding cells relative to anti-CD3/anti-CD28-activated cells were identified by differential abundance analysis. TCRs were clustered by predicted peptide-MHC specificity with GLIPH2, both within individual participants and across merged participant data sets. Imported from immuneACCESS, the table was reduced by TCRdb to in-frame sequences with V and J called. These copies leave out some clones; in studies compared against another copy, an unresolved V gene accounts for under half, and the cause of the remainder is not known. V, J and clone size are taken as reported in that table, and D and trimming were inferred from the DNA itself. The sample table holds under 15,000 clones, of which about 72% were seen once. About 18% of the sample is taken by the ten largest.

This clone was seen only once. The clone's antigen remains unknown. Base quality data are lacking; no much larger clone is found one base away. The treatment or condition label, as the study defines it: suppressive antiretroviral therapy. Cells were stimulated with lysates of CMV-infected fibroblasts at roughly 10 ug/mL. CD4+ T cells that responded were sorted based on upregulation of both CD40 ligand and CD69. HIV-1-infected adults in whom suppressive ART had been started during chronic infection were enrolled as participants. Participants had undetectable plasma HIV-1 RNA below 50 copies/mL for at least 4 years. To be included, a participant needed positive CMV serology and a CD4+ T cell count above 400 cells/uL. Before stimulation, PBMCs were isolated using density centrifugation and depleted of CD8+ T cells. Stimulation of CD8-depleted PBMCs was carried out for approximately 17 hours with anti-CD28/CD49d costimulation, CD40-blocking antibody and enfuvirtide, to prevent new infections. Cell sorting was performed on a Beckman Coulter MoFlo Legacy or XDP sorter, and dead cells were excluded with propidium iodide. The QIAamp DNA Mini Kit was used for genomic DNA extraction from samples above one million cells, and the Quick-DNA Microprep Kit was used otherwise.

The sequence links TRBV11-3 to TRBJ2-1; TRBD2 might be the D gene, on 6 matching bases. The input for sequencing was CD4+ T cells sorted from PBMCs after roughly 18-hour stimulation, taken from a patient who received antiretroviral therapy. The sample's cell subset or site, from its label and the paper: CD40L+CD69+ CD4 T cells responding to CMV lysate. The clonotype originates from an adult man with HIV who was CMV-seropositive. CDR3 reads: CASSWSGGARGEQFF. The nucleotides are TGTGCCAGCAGCTGGTCCGGCGGGGCCCGGGGCGAGCAGTTCTTC.